This T cell receptor beta chain was recorded in a study of shared clonotypes between healthy human individuals (dated by TCRdb to 2018 to 2021). A note on the overall study: The cohort included a few men and a couple of women between 18 and 49 years of age. The study deeply sequenced blood TCR repertoires of about 5 healthy adults to estimate repertoire size and the extent of clonotype sharing between individuals. Different laboratories and diverse techniques were used to prepare libraries and sequence TCR repertoires, to increase sequencing depth and limit assay-specific biases. Per donor, three plates each were used for CD4 naive and CD4 memory, two for CD8 naive, and one for CD8 memory. Between about 0.94 and 10 billion PBMCs per donor were obtained by leukapheresis. Overall study results and their limits: The small number of donors limited the genetic and exposure-history diversity represented. Clonotypes shared by all four sorted-subset donors showed higher generation probabilities than non-shared clonotypes. Sampling was restricted to blood, and TCR repertoires in tissue are likely to differ from TCR repertoires in blood. Naive subsets generally had larger estimated clonotype richness than memory subsets. Incomplete sequencing was indicated by rarefaction of sorted-subset datasets, despite the large sequencing depth. When several donors were compared, the shared fraction of clonotypes was about 5% for naive CD4, around 3.6% for naive CD8, 2% to 2.5% for memory CD4, and roughly 0.4% for memory CD8. Pairwise subsampling indicated that sequencing depth was expected to affect the degree of clonotype sharing among donors.

From the cysteine through the phenylalanine, the CDR3 covers 13 amino acids. Only the CDR3 portion is preserved as DNA: 39 bases, with reading frame beginning at the first base. The trim is 0 bases for V and 1 base for J, with a gap of 5 bases between the germline ends. CDR1 and CDR2 were assigned from the germline V gene as SGHDT and YYEEEE. TCR CDR3 regions were amplified from genomic DNA by multiplex PCR using the deep immunoSEQ assay. Extracted genomic DNA from each cell subset was spread evenly across all wells of several immunoSEQ 96-well plates, with each plate serving as a replicate. For sorted subsets, approximately 210 ng genomic DNA, equal to some 28,000 T cell genomes, was loaded into each replicate PCR. The purified libraries were quantified using a Qubit 3.0 fluorometer, sized with a Bioanalyzer 2100, and then quantified again using the KAPA Library Quantification kit. Each immunoSEQ 96-well plate was sequenced on its own single-read 150-cycle Illumina NextSeq 550 flow cell. In the original analysis: Because only junctional sequences without quality scores were contained in the immunoSEQ output, filtering matching that applied to full-length reads could not be performed. Sequences were annotated with PyIR, a Python wrapper for IgBLAST v1.9, using IMGT germline references to assign V/J genes and CDR3. Reads were filtered out if the reads had weak V/J assignments (E-value above 1e-6), no CDR3, stop codons, out-of-frame junctions, or ambiguous translated residues. V3J clonotypes were defined as sequences sharing the same inferred V gene, J gene, and CDR3 amino acid sequence. To compute the percentage overlap between repertoires, the number of shared unique clonotypes was divided by the size of the smaller repertoire. Three approaches were used to assess repertoire richness: RTK rarefaction, the Chao1 estimator, and Recon v2.1 estimates of unobserved clonotypes. For all TCRbeta clonotypes obtained by the gDNA method from a few donors, generation probabilities were computed with OLGA. What TCRdb holds here is the immuneACCESS table cut down to in-frame rearrangements. Part of the clones is not present; checked against another copy, under half of the missing clones reflect an unresolved V gene, and the others are unexplained. That table furnishes V, J and clone size, whereas the DNA furnished D and trimming. The sample yields approximately 500,000 clones; 90% to 96% were counted once. The ten most abundant clones make up 0.06% of the sample.

Of note for this clone: Its antigen is still unknown. Within one base of it there is no much larger clone, and no base qualities were kept.

Donors were healthy HIV-negative adults with no recently reported acute infections or vaccinations. Every donor was a Caucasian adult residing in Nashville, Tennessee, USA. CD4+ T cells were enriched by magnetic negative selection, after which naive cells were positively selected on CD45RA and the negative fraction was taken as the memory subset. Blood was obtained by leukapheresis, after which PBMCs were separated by Ficoll-Histopaque density gradient centrifugation and cryopreserved in liquid nitrogen vapor phase. Purity and quantity of every magnetically sorted T cell population were checked by analytical flow cytometry. From each sorted fraction, genomic DNA was isolated and quantified by UV absorbance on a Nanodrop 2000c.

This clonotype was sampled from a woman in her thirties in good health. The rearranged segments are TRBV5-6 and TRBJ2-7, with no reliable assignment of the D segment. The sample comprised naive CD4+ T cells sorted from blood. The cell subset or site label corresponds to: CD45RA+ positively selected. The nucleotide sequence is TGTGCCAGCAGCTTGGACACTTCCTACGAGCAGTACTTC. Its translation is CASSLDTSYEQYF.